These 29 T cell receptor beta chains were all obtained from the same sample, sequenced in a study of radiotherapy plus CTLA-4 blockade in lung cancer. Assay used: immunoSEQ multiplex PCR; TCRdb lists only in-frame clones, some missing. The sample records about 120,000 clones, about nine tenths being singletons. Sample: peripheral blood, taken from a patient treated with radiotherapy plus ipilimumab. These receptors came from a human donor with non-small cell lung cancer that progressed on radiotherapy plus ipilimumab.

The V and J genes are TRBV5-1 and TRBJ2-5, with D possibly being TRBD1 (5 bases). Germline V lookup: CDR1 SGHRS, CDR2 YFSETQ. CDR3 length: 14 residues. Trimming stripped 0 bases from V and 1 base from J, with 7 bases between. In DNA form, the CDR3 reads TGCGCCAGCAGCTTGGGACAGCTCCAAGAGACCCAGTACTTC. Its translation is CASSLGQLQETQYF.

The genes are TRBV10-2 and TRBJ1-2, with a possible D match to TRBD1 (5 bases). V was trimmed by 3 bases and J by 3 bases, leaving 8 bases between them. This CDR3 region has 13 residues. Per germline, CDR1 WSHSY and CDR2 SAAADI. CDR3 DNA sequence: TGCGCCAGCAGTGATCGGGGCGACTATGGCTACACCTTC. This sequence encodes CASSDRGDYGYTF.

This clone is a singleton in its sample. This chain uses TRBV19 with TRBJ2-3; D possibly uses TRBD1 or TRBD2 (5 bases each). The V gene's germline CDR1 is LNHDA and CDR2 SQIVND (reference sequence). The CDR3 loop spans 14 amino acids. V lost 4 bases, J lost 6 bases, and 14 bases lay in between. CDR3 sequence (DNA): TGTGCCAGTAGTACCGGGGCTCTTGGCGATACGCAGTATTTT. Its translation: CASSTGALGDTQYF.

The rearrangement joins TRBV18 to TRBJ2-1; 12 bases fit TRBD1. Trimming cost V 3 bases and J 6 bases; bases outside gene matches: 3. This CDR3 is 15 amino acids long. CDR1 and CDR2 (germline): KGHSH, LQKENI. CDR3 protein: CASSPGQGAGNEQFF. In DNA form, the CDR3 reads TGTGCCAGCTCACCGGGACAGGGGGCAGGCAATGAGCAGTTCTTC.

CDR3 sequence reads: CASSSQGQYSGANVLTF. The CDR3 nucleotides read TGTGCCAGCAGCTCCCAGGGACAATACTCTGGGGCCAACGTCCTGACTTTC. The rearrangement links TRBV7-8 to TRBJ2-6, with D perhaps TRBD1 (6 bases). Between the trimmed V and J ends, which lost 4 bases and 0 bases, there was a span of 13 bases. Germline CDR1 SGHVS, CDR2 FQNEAQ. The CDR3 sequence is 17 residues long.

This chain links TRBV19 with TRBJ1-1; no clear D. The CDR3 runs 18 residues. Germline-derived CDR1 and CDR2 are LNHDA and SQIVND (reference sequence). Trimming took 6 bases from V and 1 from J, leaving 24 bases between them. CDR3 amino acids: CASSYLLGARGKNTEAFF. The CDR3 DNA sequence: TGTGCCAGTAGCTACCTCCTGGGCGCAAGAGGCAAGAACACTGAAGCTTTCTTT.

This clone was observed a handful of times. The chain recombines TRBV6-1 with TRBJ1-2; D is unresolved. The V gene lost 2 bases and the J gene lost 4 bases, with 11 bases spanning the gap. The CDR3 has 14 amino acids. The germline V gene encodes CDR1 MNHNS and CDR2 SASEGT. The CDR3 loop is CASSELGGGYGYTF. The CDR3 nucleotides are TGTGCCAGCAGTGAACTAGGCGGTGGCTATGGCTACACCTTC.

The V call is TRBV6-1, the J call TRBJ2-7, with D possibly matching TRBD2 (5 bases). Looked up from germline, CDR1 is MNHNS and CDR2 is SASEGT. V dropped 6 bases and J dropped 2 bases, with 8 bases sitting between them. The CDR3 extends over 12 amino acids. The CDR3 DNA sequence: TGTGCCAGCAGCGGGAACACCTACGAGCAGTACTTC. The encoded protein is CASSGNTYEQYF.

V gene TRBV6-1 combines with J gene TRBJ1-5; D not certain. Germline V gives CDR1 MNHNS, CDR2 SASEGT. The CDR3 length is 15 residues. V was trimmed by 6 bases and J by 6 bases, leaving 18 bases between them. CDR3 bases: TGTGCCAGCAGGGTGGACGGAGACCTTGGTCAGCCCCAGCATTTT. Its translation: CASRVDGDLGQPQHF.

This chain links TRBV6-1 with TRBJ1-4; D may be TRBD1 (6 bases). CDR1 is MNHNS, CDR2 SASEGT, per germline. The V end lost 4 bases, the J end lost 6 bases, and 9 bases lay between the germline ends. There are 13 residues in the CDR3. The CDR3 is CASSGPGDEKLFF. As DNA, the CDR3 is TGTGCCAGCAGTGGTCCAGGGGATGAAAAACTGTTTTTT.

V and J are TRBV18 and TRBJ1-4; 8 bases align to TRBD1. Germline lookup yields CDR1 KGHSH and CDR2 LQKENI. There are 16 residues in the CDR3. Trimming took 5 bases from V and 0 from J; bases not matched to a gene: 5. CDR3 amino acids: CASSARGQATNEKLFF. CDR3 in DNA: TGTGCCAGCTCAGCAAGGGGACAGGCAACTAATGAAAAACTGTTTTTT.

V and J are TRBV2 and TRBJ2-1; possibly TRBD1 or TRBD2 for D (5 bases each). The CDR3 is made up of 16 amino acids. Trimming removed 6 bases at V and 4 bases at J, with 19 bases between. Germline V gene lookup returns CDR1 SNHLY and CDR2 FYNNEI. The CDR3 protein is CASSPKREKGYNEQFF. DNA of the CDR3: TGTGCCAGCAGCCCTAAAAGGGAGAAGGGGTACAATGAGCAGTTCTTC.

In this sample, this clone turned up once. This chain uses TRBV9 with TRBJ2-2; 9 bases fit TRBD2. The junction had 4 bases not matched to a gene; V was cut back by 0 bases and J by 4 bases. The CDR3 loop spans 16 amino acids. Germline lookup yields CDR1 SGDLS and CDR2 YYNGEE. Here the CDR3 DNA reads TGTGCCAGCAGCGTAGGGGGACTAGCCCTCACCGGGGAGCTGTTTTTT. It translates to CASSVGGLALTGELFF.

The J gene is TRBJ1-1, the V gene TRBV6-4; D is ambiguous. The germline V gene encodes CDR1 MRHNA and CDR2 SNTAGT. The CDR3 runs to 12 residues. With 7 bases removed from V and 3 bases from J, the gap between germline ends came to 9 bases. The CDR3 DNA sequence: TGTGCCAGCAAATCCGGATACACTGAAGCTTTCTTT. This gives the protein CASKSGYTEAFF.

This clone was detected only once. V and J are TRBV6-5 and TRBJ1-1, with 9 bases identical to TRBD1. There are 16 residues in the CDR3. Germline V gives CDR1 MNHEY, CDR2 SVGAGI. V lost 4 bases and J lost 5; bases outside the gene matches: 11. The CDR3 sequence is CASSLQGARSGTEAFF. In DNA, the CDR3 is TGTGCCAGCAGTTTACAGGGGGCGCGGTCTGGAACTGAAGCTTTCTTT.

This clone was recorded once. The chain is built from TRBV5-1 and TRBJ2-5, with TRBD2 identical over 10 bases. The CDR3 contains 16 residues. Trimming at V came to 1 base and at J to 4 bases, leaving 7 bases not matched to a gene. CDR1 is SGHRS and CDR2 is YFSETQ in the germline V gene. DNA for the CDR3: TGCGCCAGCAGCTTGATGGCTAGCGGGAGTCGAGAGACCCAGTACTTC. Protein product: CASSLMASGSRETQYF.

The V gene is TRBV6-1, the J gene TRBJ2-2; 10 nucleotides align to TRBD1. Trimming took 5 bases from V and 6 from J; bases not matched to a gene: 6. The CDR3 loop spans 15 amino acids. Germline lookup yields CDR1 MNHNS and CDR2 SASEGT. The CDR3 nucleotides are TGTGCCAGCAGTCCCCGACAGGGGGCGGCCGGGGAGCTGTTTTTT. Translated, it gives CASSPRQGAAGELFF.

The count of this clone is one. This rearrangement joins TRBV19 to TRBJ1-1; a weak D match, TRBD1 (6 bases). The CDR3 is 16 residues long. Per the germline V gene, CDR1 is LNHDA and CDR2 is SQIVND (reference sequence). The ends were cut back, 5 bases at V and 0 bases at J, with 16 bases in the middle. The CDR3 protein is CASSPTRQVMNTEAFF. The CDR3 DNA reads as TGTGCCAGTAGTCCAACGCGACAGGTTATGAACACTGAAGCTTTCTTT.

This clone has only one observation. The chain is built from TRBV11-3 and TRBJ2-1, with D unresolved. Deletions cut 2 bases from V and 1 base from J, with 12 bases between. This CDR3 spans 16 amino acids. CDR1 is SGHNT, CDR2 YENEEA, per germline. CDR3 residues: CASSLNVGRSYNEQFF. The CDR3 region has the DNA TGTGCCAGCAGCTTAAACGTCGGCAGATCCTACAATGAGCAGTTCTTC.

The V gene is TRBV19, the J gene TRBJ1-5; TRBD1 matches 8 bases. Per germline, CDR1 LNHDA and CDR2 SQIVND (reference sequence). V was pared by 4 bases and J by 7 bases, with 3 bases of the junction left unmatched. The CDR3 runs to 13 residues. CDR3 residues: CASSRQGIQPQHF. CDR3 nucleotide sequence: TGTGCCAGTAGTAGACAGGGGATACAGCCCCAGCATTTT.

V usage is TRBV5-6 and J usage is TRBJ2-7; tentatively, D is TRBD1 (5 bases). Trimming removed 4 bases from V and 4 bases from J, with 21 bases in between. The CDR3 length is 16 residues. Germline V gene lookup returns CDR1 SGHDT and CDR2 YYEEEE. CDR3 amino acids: CASSKTRVLISYEQYF. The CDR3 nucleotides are TGTGCCAGCAGCAAAACCAGGGTTCTTATCTCGTACGAGCAGTACTTC.

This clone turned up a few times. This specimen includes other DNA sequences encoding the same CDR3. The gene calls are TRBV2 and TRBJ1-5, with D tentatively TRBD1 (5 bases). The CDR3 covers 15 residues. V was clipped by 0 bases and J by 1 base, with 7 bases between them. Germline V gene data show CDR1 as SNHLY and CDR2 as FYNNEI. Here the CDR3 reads CASSEARGSNQPQHF. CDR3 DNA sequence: TGTGCCAGCAGTGAAGCGCGGGGCAGCAATCAGCCCCAGCATTTT. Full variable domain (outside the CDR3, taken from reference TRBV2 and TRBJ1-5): EPEVTQTPSHQVTQMGQEVILRCVPISNHLYFYWYRQILGQKVEFLVSFYNNEISEKSEIFDDQFSVERPDGSNFTLKIRSTKLEDSAMYFCASSEARGSNQPQHFGDGTRLSIL.

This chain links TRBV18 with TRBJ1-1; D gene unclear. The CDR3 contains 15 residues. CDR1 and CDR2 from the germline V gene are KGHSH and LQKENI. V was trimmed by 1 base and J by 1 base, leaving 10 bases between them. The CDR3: CASSPLRTANTEAFF. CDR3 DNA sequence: TGTGCCAGCTCACCACTGAGGACGGCGAACACTGAAGCTTTCTTT.

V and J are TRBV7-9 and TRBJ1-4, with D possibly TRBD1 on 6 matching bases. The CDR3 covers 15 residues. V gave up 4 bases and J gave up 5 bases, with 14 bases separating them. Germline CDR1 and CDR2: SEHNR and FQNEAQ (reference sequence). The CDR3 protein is CASSSQGQLNEKLFF. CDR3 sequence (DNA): TGTGCCAGCAGCTCACAAGGACAGCTAAATGAAAAACTGTTTTTT. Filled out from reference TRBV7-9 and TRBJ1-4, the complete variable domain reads DTGVSQNPRHKITKRGQNVTFRCDPISEHNRLYWYRQTLGQGPEFLTYFQNEAQLEKSRLLSDRFSAERPKGSFSTLEIQRTEQGDSAMYLCASSSQGQLNEKLFFGSGTQLSVL.

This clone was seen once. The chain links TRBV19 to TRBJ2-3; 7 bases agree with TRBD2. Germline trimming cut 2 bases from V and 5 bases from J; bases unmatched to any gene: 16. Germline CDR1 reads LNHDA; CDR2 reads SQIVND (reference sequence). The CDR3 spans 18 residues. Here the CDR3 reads CASSITSGEGFKLDTQYF. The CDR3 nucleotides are TGTGCCAGTAGTATAACCTCGGGGGAGGGTTTCAAGTTAGATACGCAGTATTTT.

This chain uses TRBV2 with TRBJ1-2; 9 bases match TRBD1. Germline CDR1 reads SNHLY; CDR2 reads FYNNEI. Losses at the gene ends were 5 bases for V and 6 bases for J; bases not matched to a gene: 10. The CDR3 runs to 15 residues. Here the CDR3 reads CASSKTQGAFDGYTF. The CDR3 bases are TGTGCCAGCAGTAAGACACAGGGGGCGTTTGATGGCTACACCTTC.

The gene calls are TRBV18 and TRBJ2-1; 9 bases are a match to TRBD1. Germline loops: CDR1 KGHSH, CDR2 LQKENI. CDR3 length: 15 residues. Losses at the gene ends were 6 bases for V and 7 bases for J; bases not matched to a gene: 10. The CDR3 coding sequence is TGTGCCAGCTCGCGACCCGGGACAGGGTTGAATGAGCAGTTCTTC. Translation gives CASSRPGTGLNEQFF.

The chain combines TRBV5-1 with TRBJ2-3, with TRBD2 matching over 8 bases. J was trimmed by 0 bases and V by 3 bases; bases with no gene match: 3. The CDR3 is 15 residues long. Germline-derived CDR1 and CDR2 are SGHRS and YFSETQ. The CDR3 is CASSSTGGSTDTQYF. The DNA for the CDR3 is TGCGCCAGCAGCTCTACGGGAGGGAGCACAGATACGCAGTATTTT.

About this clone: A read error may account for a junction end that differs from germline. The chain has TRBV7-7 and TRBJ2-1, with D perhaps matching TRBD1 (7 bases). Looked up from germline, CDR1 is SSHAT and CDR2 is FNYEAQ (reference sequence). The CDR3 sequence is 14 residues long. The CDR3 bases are TGTGCTAGCAGCTCCCGCGCCGGGGGACAGGAGCAGTTCTTC. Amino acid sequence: CASSSRAGGQEQFF.